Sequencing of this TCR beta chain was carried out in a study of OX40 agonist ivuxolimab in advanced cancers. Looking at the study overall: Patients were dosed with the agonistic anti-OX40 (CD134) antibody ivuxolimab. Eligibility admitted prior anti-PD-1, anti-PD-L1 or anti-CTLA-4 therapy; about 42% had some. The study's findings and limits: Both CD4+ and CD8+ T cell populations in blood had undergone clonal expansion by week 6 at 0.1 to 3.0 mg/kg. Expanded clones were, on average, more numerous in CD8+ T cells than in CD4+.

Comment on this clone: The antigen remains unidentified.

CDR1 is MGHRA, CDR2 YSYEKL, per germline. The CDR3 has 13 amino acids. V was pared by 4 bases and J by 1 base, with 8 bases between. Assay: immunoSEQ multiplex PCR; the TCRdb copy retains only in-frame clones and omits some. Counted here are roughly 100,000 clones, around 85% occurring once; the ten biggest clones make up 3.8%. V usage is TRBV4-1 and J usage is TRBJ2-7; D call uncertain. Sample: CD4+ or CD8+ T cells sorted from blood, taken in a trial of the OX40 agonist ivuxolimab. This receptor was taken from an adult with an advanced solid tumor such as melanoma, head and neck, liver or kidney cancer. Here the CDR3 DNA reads TGCGCCAGCAGCCTCGGACCTTCCTACGAGCAGTACTTC. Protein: CASSLGPSYEQYF.